The present T cell receptor beta chain was sequenced within a study of blood T cells in healthy people across ages. The authors ran a second PCR of roughly 6 to 11 cycles using a sample-barcoded 5' primer and a J-beta primer mix. TCRdb processed the 5' RACE reads anew with MiXCR; each CDR3 protein has one entry. The sample yields roughly 1,800,000 distinct CDR3 sequences, around half seen once. This CDR3 spans 16 amino acids. Germline CDR1 reads LGHNA; CDR2 reads YNFKEQ. Trimming removed 1 base at V and 0 bases at J, with 12 bases between. This clonotype was sampled from a middle-aged woman in good health. This chain links TRBV4-2 with TRBJ2-5; D gene uncertain. The sequencing input was blood. Written as DNA, the CDR3 is TGTGCCAGCAGCCAAGGGTCTCCAGGAGACCAAGAGACCCAGTACTTC. It yields the protein CASSQGSPGDQETQYF.